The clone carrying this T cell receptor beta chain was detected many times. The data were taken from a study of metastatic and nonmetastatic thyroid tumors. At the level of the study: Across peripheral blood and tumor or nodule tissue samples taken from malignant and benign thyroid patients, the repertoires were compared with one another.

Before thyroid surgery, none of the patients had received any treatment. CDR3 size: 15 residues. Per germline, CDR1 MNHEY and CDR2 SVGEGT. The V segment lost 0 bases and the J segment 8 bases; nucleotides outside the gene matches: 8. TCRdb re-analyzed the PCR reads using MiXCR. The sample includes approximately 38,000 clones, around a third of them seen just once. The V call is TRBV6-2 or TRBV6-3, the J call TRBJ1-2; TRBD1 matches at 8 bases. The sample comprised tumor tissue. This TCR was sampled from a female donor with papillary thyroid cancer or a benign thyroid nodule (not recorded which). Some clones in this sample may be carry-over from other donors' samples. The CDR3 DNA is TGTGCCAGCAGTTACTCGGGTCAGGGGGCGCGAGGCTACACCTTC. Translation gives CASSYSGQGARGYTF.